These T cell receptor beta chains were read from a single sample in a study of T cell changes during pregnancy in multiple sclerosis. Produced via immunoSEQ multiplex PCR; TCRdb's table is partial and in-frame only. The data contain about 110,000 clones, 91% of them singletons. The starting material was peripheral blood, obtained before pregnancy. Source of these receptors: a female donor with multiple sclerosis, enrolled in a pregnancy study. The CDR3 runs from the conserved cysteine through the conserved F or W. D genes are given only for firm matches. The listing skips clone size in some rows; elsewhere it reads once, few, many or a size class.

size | J | D | V | CDR3 | DNA
NA | TRBJ2-7 | TRBD2 | TRBV6-4 | CASSPRASGSYEQYF | TGTGCCAGCAGCCCGCGGGCTAGCGGGAGCTACGAGCAGTACTTC
NA | TRBJ1-4 | TRBD1 | TRBV20-1 | CGQAGNEKLFF | TGCGGACAGGCGGGTAATGAAAAACTGTTTTTT
NA | TRBJ2-5 | TRBD2 | TRBV6-5 | CASSRSGRVQETQYF | TGTGCCAGCAGCCGAAGCGGGAGGGTTCAAGAGACCCAGTACTTC
NA | TRBJ1-5 | NA | TRBV6-5 | CASSTGQNQPQHF | TGTGCCAGCAGTACCGGACAAAATCAGCCCCAGCATTTT
NA | TRBJ2-5 | NA | TRBV9 | CASSVPDSRETQYF | TGTGCCAGCAGCGTGCCAGACTCAAGGGAGACCCAGTACTTC
NA | TRBJ2-2 | TRBD1 | TRBV7-3 | CASSLSGRGTGELFF | TGTGCCAGCAGCTTAAGTGGCAGGGGGACCGGGGAGCTGTTTTTT
NA | TRBJ1-1 | TRBD1 | TRBV30 | CAWTVFGTVLGEAFF | TGTGCCTGGACCGTGTTTGGGACAGTGTTGGGGGAAGCTTTCTTT
NA | TRBJ2-7 | TRBD2 | TRBV6-6 | CAGLAGGFEYEQYF | TGTGCCGGGCTAGCGGGAGGGTTTGAGTACGAGCAGTACTTC
once | TRBJ2-7 | TRBD2 | TRBV28 | CASSILAGGFHEQYF | TGTGCCAGCAGCATTCTAGCGGGGGGCTTCCACGAGCAGTACTTC
NA | TRBJ1-1 | NA | TRBV28 | CASSLVISGSEAFF | TGTGCCAGCAGTTTGGTAATTTCGGGAAGTGAAGCTTTCTTT
NA | TRBJ2-2 | TRBD2 | TRBV10-3 | CAISELAATGELFF | TGTGCCATCAGTGAACTAGCGGCAACCGGGGAGCTGTTTTTT
NA | TRBJ1-3 | NA | TRBV7-6 | CASSSGQISGNTIYF | TGTGCCAGCAGCTCAGGACAGATCTCTGGAAACACCATATATTTT
NA | TRBJ2-3 | TRBD2 | TRBV4-1 | CASSPLGASGLTDTQYF | TGCGCCAGCAGCCCCCTAGGGGCTAGCGGCCTCACAGATACGCAGTATTTT
NA | TRBJ2-5 | NA | TRBV30 | CAWSSWTFKRETQYF | TGTGCCTGGAGTTCTTGGACTTTCAAGCGGGAGACCCAGTACTTC
NA | TRBJ2-7 | NA | TRBV13 | CASSPTATYEQYF | TGTGCCAGCAGTCCCACCGCGACCTACGAGCAGTACTTC
once | TRBJ2-7 | TRBD2 | TRBV28 | CASETSGRSYEQYF | TGTGCCAGCGAAACTAGCGGGAGATCCTACGAGCAGTACTTC
NA | TRBJ2-1 | NA | TRBV5-1 | CASSGNTGYNEQFF | TGCGCCAGCAGCGGTAACACAGGGTACAATGAGCAGTTCTTC
NA | TRBJ2-7 | TRBD2 | TRBV5-4 | CASSWTSGSYEQYF | TGTGCCAGCAGCTGGACTAGCGGGTCCTACGAGCAGTACTTC
NA | TRBJ1-1 | NA | TRBV18 | CASLVSPNTEAFF | TGTGCCAGCCTAGTTAGCCCAAACACTGAAGCTTTCTTT
NA | TRBJ2-5 | TRBD1 | TRBV5-5 | CASSDPQGAGETQYF | TGTGCCAGCAGCGACCCCCAGGGGGCAGGAGAGACCCAGTACTTC
NA | TRBJ2-3 | TRBD2 | TRBV10-2 | CASRTSGGAGDTQYF | TGCGCCAGCAGGACTAGCGGGGGGGCCGGGGATACGCAGTATTTT
NA | TRBJ2-7 | TRBD1 | TRBV6-1 | CASSEGGQGKDEQYF | TGTGCCAGCAGTGAAGGGGGACAGGGGAAGGACGAGCAGTACTTC
NA | TRBJ2-1 | TRBD2 | TRBV6-5 | CASSSGLAGGEQFF | TGTGCCAGCAGTTCCGGACTAGCGGGAGGTGAGCAGTTCTTC
NA | TRBJ1-5 | TRBD1 | TRBV7-2 | CASSFRTGGFQPQHF | TGTGCCAGCAGCTTCAGGACAGGGGGCTTCCAGCCCCAGCATTTT
NA | TRBJ2-1 | NA | TRBV18 | CASSPNLATNEQFF | TGTGCCAGCTCACCCAACCTAGCGACTAATGAGCAGTTCTTC
NA | TRBJ1-4 | NA | TRBV12-5 | CASWPGDRRDEKLFF | TGTGCTAGTTGGCCGGGGGACCGACGTGATGAAAAACTGTTTTTT
NA | TRBJ2-1 | NA | TRBV9 | CASSVVILGEGRDEQFF | TGTGCCAGCAGCGTAGTGATTTTGGGTGAGGGTCGGGATGAGCAGTTCTTC
NA | TRBJ1-2 | TRBD1 | TRBV6-5 | CASSYSPTGNYGYTF | TGTGCCAGCAGTTACTCCCCGACAGGGAACTATGGCTACACCTTC
NA | TRBJ2-5 | TRBD2 | TRBV5-6 | CASSLSGVLAGSQETQYF | TGTGCCAGCAGCTTGTCTGGGGTTCTAGCGGGGAGCCAAGAGACCCAGTACTTC
NA | TRBJ1-1 | NA | TRBV7-9 | CASSTWASNTEAFF | TGTGCCAGCAGCACCTGGGCGTCGAACACTGAAGCTTTCTTT
NA | TRBJ2-7 | NA | TRBV21-1 | CATRTGHPYEQYF | TGTGCCACAAGAACGGGACACCCCTACGAGCAGTACTTC
NA | TRBJ2-2 | TRBD2 | TRBV5-1 | CASSFTSGNTGELFF | TGCGCCAGCAGCTTCACTAGCGGGAATACCGGGGAGCTGTTTTTT
NA | TRBJ2-1 | TRBD2 | TRBV18 | CASSQVGGPGNEQLF | TGTGCCAGCTCACAAGTGGGAGGGCCGGGTAATGAGCAGCTCTTC
NA | TRBJ1-2 | NA | TRBV7-9 | CASSLALRDGYTF | TGTGCCAGCAGCTTAGCGCTCCGGGATGGCTACACCTTC
NA | TRBJ1-3 | NA | TRBV7-3 | CASSLTGSGNTIYF | TGTGCCAGCAGCCTCACTGGCTCTGGAAACACCATATATTTT
NA | TRBJ1-2 | NA | TRBV30 | CAWSDLRGYTF | TGTGCCTGGAGTGACTTAAGAGGCTACACCTTC
NA | TRBJ2-7 | TRBD1 | TRBV27 | CASSPRQGRYEQYF | TGTGCCAGCAGTCCAAGACAGGGCAGATACGAGCAGTACTTC
NA | TRBJ1-5 | NA | TRBV6-6 | CASSRTTGTADQPQHF | TGTGCCAGCAGCCGCACTACAGGGACGGCGGATCAGCCCCAGCATTTT
few | TRBJ2-2 | TRBD2 | TRBV10-1 | CASMTSGGANTGELFF | TGCGCCAGCATGACTAGCGGGGGCGCGAACACCGGGGAGCTGTTTTTT
NA | TRBJ1-1 | TRBD1 | TRBV4-1 | CASSQGQGNRNTEAFF | TGCGCCAGCAGCCAAGGACAGGGTAACCGGAACACTGAAGCTTTCTTT
NA | TRBJ2-7 | NA | TRBV21-1 | CASSKGRDSYYEQYF | TGTGCCAGCAGCAAAGGGCGGGACAGCTACTACGAGCAGTACTTC